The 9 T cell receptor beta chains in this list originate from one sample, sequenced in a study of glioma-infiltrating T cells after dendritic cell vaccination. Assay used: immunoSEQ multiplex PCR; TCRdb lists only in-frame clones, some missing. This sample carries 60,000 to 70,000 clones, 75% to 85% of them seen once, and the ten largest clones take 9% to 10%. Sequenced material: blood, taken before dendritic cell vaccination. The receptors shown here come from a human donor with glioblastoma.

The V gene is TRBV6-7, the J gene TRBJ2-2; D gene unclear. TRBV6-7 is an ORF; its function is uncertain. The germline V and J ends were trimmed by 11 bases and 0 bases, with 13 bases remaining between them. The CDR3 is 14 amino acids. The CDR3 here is CAWQWAANTGELFF. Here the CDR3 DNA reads TGTGCCTGGCAATGGGCAGCGAACACCGGGGAGCTGTTTTTT.

The chain's CDR3 is CASSPGAGLGGYTF. DNA for the CDR3: TGTGCCAGCTCACCAGGTGCGGGACTAGGAGGCTACACCTTC. J is TRBJ1-2 and V is TRBV18, with D maybe TRBD1 (5 bases). The CDR3 consists of 14 residues. The ends were cut back, 2 bases at V and 8 bases at J, with 15 bases in the middle. The germline V gene encodes CDR1 KGHSH and CDR2 LQKENI.

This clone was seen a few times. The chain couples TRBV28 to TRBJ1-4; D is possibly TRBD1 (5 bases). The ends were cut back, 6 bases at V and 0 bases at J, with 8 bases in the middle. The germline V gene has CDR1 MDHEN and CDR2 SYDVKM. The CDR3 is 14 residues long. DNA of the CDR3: TGTGCCAGCAGGGGGGGTGCAACTAATGAAAAACTGTTTTTT. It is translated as CASRGGATNEKLFF.

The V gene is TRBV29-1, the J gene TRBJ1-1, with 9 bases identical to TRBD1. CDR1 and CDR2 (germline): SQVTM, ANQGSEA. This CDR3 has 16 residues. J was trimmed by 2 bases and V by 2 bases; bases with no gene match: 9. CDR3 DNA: TGCAGCGTTGAATGGTTCGACAGGGGGGGTAACACTGAAGCTTTCTTT. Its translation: CSVEWFDRGGNTEAFF.

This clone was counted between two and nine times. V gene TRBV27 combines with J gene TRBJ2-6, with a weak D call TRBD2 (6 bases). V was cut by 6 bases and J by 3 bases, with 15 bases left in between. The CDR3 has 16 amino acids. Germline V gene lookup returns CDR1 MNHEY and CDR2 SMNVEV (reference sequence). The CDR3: CASSLMEGNGANVLTF. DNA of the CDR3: TGTGCCAGCAGCCTAATGGAGGGAAATGGGGCCAACGTCCTGACTTTC.

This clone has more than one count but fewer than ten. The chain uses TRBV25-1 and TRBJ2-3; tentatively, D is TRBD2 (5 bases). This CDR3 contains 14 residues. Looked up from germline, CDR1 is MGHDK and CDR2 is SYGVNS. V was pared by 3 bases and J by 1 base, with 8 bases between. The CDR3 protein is CASSDWGGTDTQYF. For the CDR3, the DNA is TGTGCCAGCAGTGATTGGGGAGGCACAGATACGCAGTATTTT.

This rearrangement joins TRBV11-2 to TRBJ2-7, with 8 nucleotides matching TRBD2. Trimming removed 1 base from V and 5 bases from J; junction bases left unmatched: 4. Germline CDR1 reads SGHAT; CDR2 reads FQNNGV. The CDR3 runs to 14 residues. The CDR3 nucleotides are TGTGCCAGCAGCTTAGCGGGGGGGGGCAACGAGCAGTACTTC. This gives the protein CASSLAGGGNEQYF.

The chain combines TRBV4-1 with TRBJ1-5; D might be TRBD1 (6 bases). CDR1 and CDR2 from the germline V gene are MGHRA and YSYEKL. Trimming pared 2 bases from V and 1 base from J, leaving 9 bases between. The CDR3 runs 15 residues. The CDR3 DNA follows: TGCGCCAGCAGCCAAACAGGGACGAGCAATCAGCCCCAGCATTTT. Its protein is CASSQTGTSNQPQHF.

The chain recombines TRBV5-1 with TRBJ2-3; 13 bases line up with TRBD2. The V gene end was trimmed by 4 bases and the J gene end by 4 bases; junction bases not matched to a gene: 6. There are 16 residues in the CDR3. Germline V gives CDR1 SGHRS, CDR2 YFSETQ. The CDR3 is CASSGGLAGEADTQYF. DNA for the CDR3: TGCGCCAGCAGCGGAGGACTAGCGGGGGAGGCAGATACGCAGTATTTT.